The 18 T cell receptor beta chains below come from one sample, sequenced in a study of control samples from healthy donors and cancer patients. Here immunoSEQ multiplex PCR was the method, and the copy in TCRdb shows in-frame clones only, minus some. The table shows approximately 60,000 clones, with 90% occurring only once. Sequenced: PBMCs. Source of these receptors: a woman aged 45-65 years with colorectal cancer.

The chain is built from TRBV9 and TRBJ2-5, with 7 bases aligning to TRBD2. CDR3 length: 15 amino acids. V shed 4 bases and J 4 bases; nucleotides not matched to a gene: 10. Germline V gene sequence: CDR1 SGDLS, CDR2 YYNGEE. This CDR3 reads CASSTPRAGAETQYF. The CDR3 DNA reads TGTGCCAGCAGCACCCCTAGGGCGGGAGCAGAGACCCAGTACTTC. Combining the CDR3 with reference TRBV9 and TRBJ2-5 gives the whole variable domain DSGVTQTPKHLITATGQRVTLRCSPRSGDLSVYWYQQSLDQGLQFLIQYYNGEERAKGNILERFSAQQFPDLHSELNLSSLELGDSALYFCASSTPRAGAETQYFGPGTRLLVL.

The chain combines TRBV7-9 with TRBJ1-1; D is uncertain. V lost 2 bases to trimming and J lost 5 bases, with 3 bases between them. CDR3 length: 11 amino acids. CDR1 is SEHNR and CDR2 is FQNEAQ in the germline V gene (reference sequence). CDR3 loop: CASSLLTEAFF. The CDR3 DNA reads TGTGCCAGCAGCTTACTTACTGAAGCTTTCTTT.

V is TRBV27 and J is TRBJ2-1, with D possibly TRBD2 on 6 matching bases. V was trimmed by 5 bases and J by 6 bases, leaving 14 bases between them. Germline V CDR1 and CDR2: MNHEY, SMNVEV (reference sequence). The CDR3 extends over 14 amino acids. CDR3 nucleotide sequence: TGTGCCAGCAGTCACCGGGAGACGTTCAATGAGCAGTTCTTC. Residues: CASSHRETFNEQFF.

CDR3 region: CASSQSSGATGELFF. The CDR3 coding sequence is TGCGCCAGCAGCCAATCTAGCGGAGCCACCGGGGAGCTGTTTTTT. This chain joins TRBV4-1 and TRBJ2-2; 7 bases are a match to TRBD2. There are 15 residues in the CDR3. Unmatched junction bases numbered 4, after V lost 2 bases and J lost 4 bases. In germline, CDR1 is MGHRA, CDR2 YSYEKL.

V usage is TRBV7-6 and J usage is TRBJ2-5, with 8 bases matching TRBD2. The CDR3 is 15 amino acids. Unmatched junction bases numbered 5, after V lost 2 bases and J lost 3 bases. Germline V gives CDR1 SGHVS, CDR2 FNYEAQ. The DNA of the CDR3 is TGTGCCAGCAGCTTATCGATTAGCGGGGAAGAGACCCAGTACTTC. It codes for CASSLSISGEETQYF.

This clone was detected only a few times. The chain has TRBV19 and TRBJ1-5; D unclear. Germline V gives CDR1 LNHDA, CDR2 SQIVND (reference sequence). This CDR3 has 15 residues. V lost 5 bases to trimming and J lost 0 bases, with 11 bases between them. CDR3 bases: TGTGCCAGTAGTGGAACAGATTATAGCAATCAGCCCCAGCATTTT. It yields the protein CASSGTDYSNQPQHF.

As DNA, the CDR3 is TGTGCCAGCAGCTTCCGTGGCAGGGCAGATTCACCCCTCCACTTT. Its protein is CASSFRGRADSPLHF. The genes are TRBV6-5 and TRBJ1-6, with D perhaps matching TRBD1 (5 bases). The germline V gene has CDR1 MNHEY and CDR2 SVGAGI. Trimming shortened V by 6 bases and J by 8 bases, and 17 bases separated the two germline ends. The CDR3 has 15 residues.

This clone was seen more than once but under ten times. One end of the junction does not line up with germline, which may come from a read error. The chain employs TRBV2 and TRBJ1-1, with D uncertain. The CDR3 is made up of 13 amino acids. Per the germline V gene, CDR1 is SNHLY and CDR2 is FYNNEI. This CDR3 is CASTEDGNTEAFF. The CDR3 coding sequence is TGTGCCAGCACTGAAGACGGGAACACTGAAGCTTTCTTT.

A few counts support this clone. The chain combines TRBV18 with TRBJ2-7; 7 positions match TRBD1. This CDR3 is 13 amino acids long. Germline V gene lookup returns CDR1 KGHSH and CDR2 LQKENI. V gave up 3 bases and J gave up 6 bases; unmatched junction bases: 5. This CDR3 is CASSPDRVTEQYF. CDR3 DNA: TGTGCCAGCTCACCCGACAGGGTAACCGAGCAGTACTTC.

The J gene is TRBJ1-1, the V gene TRBV19; D gene unclear. In germline, CDR1 is LNHDA, CDR2 SQIVND (reference sequence). V dropped 8 bases and J dropped 0 bases, with 13 bases sitting between them. This CDR3 contains 14 residues. The CDR3, as DNA: TGTGCCAGTTCTTTGGCAGGAGTGAACACTGAAGCTTTCTTT. This gives the protein CASSLAGVNTEAFF.

The chain recombines TRBV6-6 with TRBJ1-4, with TRBD1 matching 9 bases. Germline CDR1 is MNHNY and CDR2 is SVGAGI (reference sequence). V lost 2 bases to trimming and J lost 4 bases; unmatched junction nucleotides: 5. The CDR3 runs 16 residues. CDR3 protein: CASSYGQGSLNEKLFF. DNA for the CDR3: TGTGCCAGCAGTTACGGACAGGGGTCCCTTAATGAAAAACTGTTTTTT.

This chain uses TRBV19 with TRBJ2-5; 9 bases agree with TRBD2. V gave up 4 bases and J gave up 4 bases; unmatched junction bases: 7. Germline V gene sequence: CDR1 LNHDA, CDR2 SQIVND (reference sequence). This CDR3 is built from 15 residues. The CDR3 is CASSTSGEGGETQYF. The CDR3 DNA reads TGTGCCAGTAGTACTAGCGGGGAGGGAGGAGAGACCCAGTACTTC.

This chain joins TRBV11-2 and TRBJ2-2; 7 bases are shared with TRBD1. The CDR3 covers 14 residues. Losses at the gene ends were 1 base for V and 10 bases for J; bases not matched to a gene: 6. CDR1 and CDR2 (germline): SGHAT, FQNNGV. DNA for the CDR3: TGTGCCAGCAGCTTAGGGACAGGCGGCGAGGAGCTGTTTTTT. Protein sequence: CASSLGTGGEELFF.

Note on this clone: A read error may account for a junction end that differs from germline. The V call is TRBV13, the J call TRBJ1-1; D not certain. This CDR3 has 11 amino acids. Germline loops: CDR1 PRHDT, CDR2 FYEKMQ (reference sequence). The CDR3 DNA follows: TGTGCCAGCAGCTTAGGCCCCCTGGCTTCCTTT. Its translation: CASSLGPLASF.

The rearrangement uses TRBV7-2 and TRBJ1-1; no definite D call. V lost 5 bases, J lost 0 bases, and 22 bases lay in between. There are 18 residues in the CDR3. Looked up from germline, CDR1 is SGHTA and CDR2 is FQGNSA. The CDR3: CASSPPKYSSTMNTEAFF. Here the CDR3 DNA reads TGTGCCAGCAGCCCCCCCAAGTACAGTTCCACCATGAACACTGAAGCTTTCTTT.

This clone was observed a handful of times. The chain couples TRBV10-1 to TRBJ2-1; D is uncertain. Germline CDR1 WNHNN, CDR2 SYGVQD (reference sequence). The CDR3 covers 15 residues. Between the trimmed V and J ends, which lost 0 bases and 6 bases, there was a span of 12 bases. CDR3: CASSESNLKPNEQFF. For the CDR3, the DNA is TGCGCCAGCAGTGAGTCGAATTTGAAGCCCAATGAGCAGTTCTTC.

This sequence joins TRBV19 and TRBJ2-6; weak D call: TRBD1 (6 bases). Trimming took off 3 bases at V and 4 bases at J, with 10 bases between the two ends. This CDR3 is built from 15 residues. The germline gives CDR1 LNHDA, CDR2 SQIVND (reference sequence). CDR3 nucleotide sequence: TGTGCCAGTAGTATTGAGGGGACAGGGGCCAACGTCCTGACTTTC. It encodes CASSIEGTGANVLTF.

The chain employs TRBV5-5 and TRBJ2-1, with D perhaps TRBD2 (6 bases). V shed 3 bases and J shed 4 bases, with 14 bases lying between them. CDR1 is SGHKS and CDR2 is YYEKEE in the germline V gene (reference sequence). The CDR3 totals 15 residues. The CDR3 DNA reads TGTGCCAGCAGCTGGGGGGACTCTGTGTACAATGAGCAGTTCTTC. Its translation: CASSWGDSVYNEQFF.